Following are 5 T cell receptor beta chains from one sample sequenced in a study of T-cell memory formation after mild COVID-19. TCRdb fed the 5' RACE reads into MiXCR, producing one record per CDR3 protein. The sample lists tens of thousands of distinct CDR3 sequences, less than 15% occurring once. Sequencing used PBMCs or a T cell subset sorted from them (not recorded which). The receptor set was obtained from a young man who had mild COVID-19 (a few samples of this study predate the infection). Cell type and time point are not known.

This clonotype has ten or more counts. This chain connects TRBV2 to TRBJ2-1; TRBD1 agrees at 10 bases. CDR1 and CDR2 from the germline V gene are SNHLY and FYNNEI. J gave up 8 bases and V 4 bases, and 17 bases lay outside the gene matches. There are 18 residues in the CDR3. As DNA, the CDR3 is TGTGCCAGCAGTGGAACGTGGACAGGGGGTATCGAGGCCGATGAGCAGTTCTTC. It is translated as CASSGTWTGGIEADEQFF.

This clonotype counts as large (0.1 to 1%). This chain's CDR3 is CASSQAGGSYNEQFF. DNA for the CDR3: TGCGCCAGCAGCCAAGCGGGGGGCTCCTACAATGAGCAGTTCTTC. This chain links TRBV4-1 with TRBJ2-1; 7 nucleotides align to TRBD2. This CDR3 spans 15 amino acids. The germline V gene has CDR1 MGHRA and CDR2 YSYEKL. After removal of 1 base from V and 0 bases from J, the junction contained 0 bases not matched to a gene.

This clonotype was seen ten or more times. The J gene is TRBJ2-5, the V gene TRBV6-5; the D is unclear. V gave up 4 bases and J gave up 5 bases, with 5 bases separating them. Per the germline V gene, CDR1 is MNHEY and CDR2 is SVGAGI. The length of the CDR3 is 11 residues. CDR3 sequence reads: CASSLLETQYF. The CDR3 DNA sequence: TGTGCCAGCAGTTTGCTCGAGACCCAGTACTTC.

This clonotype has more than one count but fewer than ten. The chain uses TRBV7-9 and TRBJ1-6, with D perhaps TRBD1 (5 bases). V lost 5 bases and J lost 9, with 20 bases in between. The CDR3 is 16 residues long. The germline gives CDR1 SEHNR, CDR2 FQNEAQ (reference sequence). The CDR3 protein is CASSPSIRDEGSPLHF. The CDR3 coding sequence is TGTGCCAGCAGCCCTTCGATACGGGACGAGGGTTCACCCCTCCACTTT.

This clonotype was observed a handful of times. This chain uses TRBV7-9 with TRBJ2-7; D unclear. The CDR3 length is 12 residues. Germline CDR1 reads SEHNR; CDR2 reads FQNEAQ (reference sequence). Trimming stripped 1 base from V and 0 bases from J, with 1 base between. The chain's CDR3 is CASSLVSYEQYF. As DNA, the CDR3 is TGTGCCAGCAGCTTAGTCTCCTACGAGCAGTACTTC.